The 8 T cell receptor beta chains reported below all come from one sample, sequenced in a study of shared clonotypes between healthy human individuals. Profiled with immunoSEQ multiplex PCR; TCRdb holds only in-frame clones, not every one. The profile shows 600,000 to 750,000 clones, 55% to 75% of them singletons. The sample was memory CD4+ T cells sorted from blood. Noted subset: CD45RA-negative fraction. The source of these receptors is a woman aged 25 to 39 in good health.

A word on this clone: The sample carries other DNA sequences with the same CDR3. This chain links TRBV27 with TRBJ2-3, with 11 positions matching TRBD2. Germline V gene lookup returns CDR1 MNHEY and CDR2 SMNVEV (reference sequence). Unmatched junction bases numbered 4, after V lost 0 bases and J lost 5 bases. CDR3 length: 16 amino acids. CDR3 sequence reads: CASSLSSTSGRDTQYF. The CDR3, as DNA: TGTGCCAGCAGTTTATCAAGTACTAGCGGGAGAGATACGCAGTATTTT.

This clone was counted many times. This chain links TRBV27 with TRBJ1-2, with D possibly TRBD1 on 5 matching bases. The CDR3 is 15 residues long. The V and J ends lost 7 bases and 6 bases respectively, with 21 bases between them. CDR1 and CDR2 (germline): MNHEY, SMNVEV (reference sequence). The CDR3 DNA follows: TGTGCCAGCACGAATCAGGGCAGGCGAGGGCATGGCTACACCTTC. This encodes CASTNQGRRGHGYTF.

This chain uses TRBV7-3 with TRBJ2-7, with 8 bases that match TRBD1. This CDR3 region has 14 residues. V shed 5 bases and J 2 bases; nucleotides not matched to a gene: 5. Germline V gene lookup returns CDR1 SGHTA and CDR2 FQGTGA. For the CDR3, the DNA is TGTGCCAGCAGCCCAGGACAGGGAGCCTACGAGCAGTACTTC. Amino acids: CASSPGQGAYEQYF.

This clone was observed a single time. The chain has TRBV25-1 and TRBJ2-7; 7 nucleotides agree with TRBD2. Germline CDR1 MGHDK, CDR2 SYGVNS. The ends lost 2 bases at V and 2 bases at J; junction bases unmatched: 0. The CDR3 consists of 13 residues. As DNA, the CDR3 is TGTGCCAGCAGTGAACTAGCGGCCTACGAGCAGTACTTC. It specifies CASSELAAYEQYF.

The chain employs TRBV5-1 and TRBJ2-1, with a weak D call TRBD1 (6 bases). CDR3 length equals 16 residues. The germline CDR1 and CDR2 sequences are SGHRS and YFSETQ. Trimming took 0 bases from V and 5 from J, leaving 15 bases between them. The CDR3 reads CASSLARSGANNEQFF. The DNA for the CDR3 is TGCGCCAGCAGCTTGGCCAGATCAGGGGCGAACAATGAGCAGTTCTTC.

The chain joins TRBV7-6 to TRBJ2-2; D gene ambiguous. There are 15 residues in the CDR3. Deletions cut 1 base from V and 2 bases from J, with 8 bases between. The germline gives CDR1 SGHVS, CDR2 FNYEAQ. DNA of the CDR3: TGTGCCAGCAGCTTAGAGGCGATAAACACCGGGGAGCTGTTTTTT. This sequence encodes CASSLEAINTGELFF.

The gene calls are TRBV10-1 and TRBJ2-3, with a tentative D call TRBD2 (5 bases). V lost 4 bases and J 0 bases, leaving 8 bases between the germline ends. Germline V lookup: CDR1 WNHNN, CDR2 SYGVQD (reference sequence). The CDR3 contains 14 residues. Here the CDR3 reads CASSGRTSTDTQYF. For the CDR3, the DNA is TGCGCCAGCAGTGGCCGGACTAGCACAGATACGCAGTATTTT.

The V gene is TRBV5-4, the J gene TRBJ2-3; tentatively, D is TRBD1 (6 bases). Germline loops: CDR1 SGHNT, CDR2 YYREEE (reference sequence). Trimming took 4 bases from V and 2 from J, leaving 17 bases between them. The CDR3 has 16 amino acids. In nucleotides, the CDR3 is TGTGCCAGCAGCCCCGGGACACAATCTTTCACAGATACGCAGTATTTT. Its translation: CASSPGTQSFTDTQYF.